This T cell receptor (beta chain) was profiled in a study of cytomegalovirus exposure and HLA in healthy donors. TCRdb keeps only in-frame clones here, not all; method: immunoSEQ multiplex PCR. The table lists about 110,000 clones, over 75% of them singletons. CDR1 is SGDLS, CDR2 YYNGEE, per germline. The CDR3 is made up of 14 amino acids. V was shortened by 3 bases and J by 3 bases, with 12 bases between the two germline ends. This receptor was identified in a woman younger than 30 in good health and CMV-seronegative. The chain has TRBV9 and TRBJ2-5; D gene ambiguous. Source material: PBMCs. The CDR3 DNA reads TGTGCCAGCAGCGGACCCGAGGATAAAGAGACCCAGTACTTC. Its protein is CASSGPEDKETQYF.